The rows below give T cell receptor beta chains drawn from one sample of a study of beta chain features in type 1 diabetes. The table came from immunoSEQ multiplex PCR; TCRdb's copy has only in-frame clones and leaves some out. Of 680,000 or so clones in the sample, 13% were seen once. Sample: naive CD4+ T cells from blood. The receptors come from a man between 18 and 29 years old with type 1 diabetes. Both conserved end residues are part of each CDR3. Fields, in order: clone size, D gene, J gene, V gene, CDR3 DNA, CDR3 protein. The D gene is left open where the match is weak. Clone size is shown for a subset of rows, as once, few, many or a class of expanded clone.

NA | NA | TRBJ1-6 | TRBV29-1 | TGCAGCGTTTCGGAGGGGTTGAATTCACCCCTCCACTTT | CSVSEGLNSPLHF
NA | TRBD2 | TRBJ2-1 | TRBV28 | TGTGCCAGCAGTTCCGGCGGGGGATCCAACAATGAGCAGTTCTTC | CASSSGGGSNNEQFF
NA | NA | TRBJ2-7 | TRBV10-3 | TGTGCCATCAGTGAGGAGCTCCCCTCACTCGAGCAGTACTTC | CAISEELPSLEQYF
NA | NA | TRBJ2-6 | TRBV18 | TGTGCCAGCTCACCACCTTATCCGGAACCAGTACCTGCGGCCAACGTCCTGACTTTC | CASSPPYPEPVPAANVLTF
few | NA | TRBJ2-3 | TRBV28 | TGTGCCAGCAGTTGGGCCAGTTTGACAGATACGCAGTATTTT | CASSWASLTDTQYF
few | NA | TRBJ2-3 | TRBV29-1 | TGCAGCGTTGTTCGCCTGAGGGGGGCACTCACAGATACGCAGTATTTT | CSVVRLRGALTDTQYF
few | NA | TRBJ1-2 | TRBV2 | TGTGCCAGCAGTGAGTACGGGAACTATGGCTACACCTTC | CASSEYGNYGYTF
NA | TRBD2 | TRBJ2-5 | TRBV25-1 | TGTGCCAGCAGAAAGTTGCGGGGGGGCCTGGAGACCCAGTACTTC | CASRKLRGGLETQYF
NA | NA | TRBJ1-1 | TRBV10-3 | TGTGCCATCAGTGAGTCCACCTGGGACAAGAACACTGAAGCTTTCTTT | CAISESTWDKNTEAFF
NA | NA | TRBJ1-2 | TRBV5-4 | TGTGCCAGCAGCTTGGGCACAGTCGAAGGCTACACCTTC | CASSLGTVEGYTF
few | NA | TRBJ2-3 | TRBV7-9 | TGTGCCAGCAGCTTCCCGAGGATACCCACAGATACGCAGTATTTT | CASSFPRIPTDTQYF
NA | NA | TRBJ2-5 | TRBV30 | TGTGCCTGGAGTACGCGGGAGACCCAGTACTTC | CAWSTRETQYF
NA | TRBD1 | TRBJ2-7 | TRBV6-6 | TGTGCCAGCAGCCCGGACAGGGATCTTCCCTACGAGCAGTACTTC | CASSPDRDLPYEQYF
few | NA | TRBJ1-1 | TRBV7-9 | TGTGCCAGCAGCCCCCGGGGCGGGTCCACTGAAGCTTTCTTT | CASSPRGGSTEAFF
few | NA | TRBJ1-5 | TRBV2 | TGTGCCAGCAGTGAACTGGCACAGGATCAGCCCCAGCATTTT | CASSELAQDQPQHF
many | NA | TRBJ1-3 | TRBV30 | TGTGCCTGGAGTAGCTCTGGAAACACCATATATTTT | CAWSSSGNTIYF
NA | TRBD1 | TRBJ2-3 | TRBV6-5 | TGTGCCAGCAGTTACTCTGGGCAGGGGGCTTTAGATACGCAGTATTTT | CASSYSGQGALDTQYF
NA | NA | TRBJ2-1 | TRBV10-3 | TGTGCCATCAGTGAGTCGGGGACTCTCCTAGGGGAGCAGTTCTTC | CAISESGTLLGEQFF
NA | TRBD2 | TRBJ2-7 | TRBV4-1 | TGCGCCAGCAGCCATATACGGGACTACTCCTACGAGCAGTACTTC | CASSHIRDYSYEQYF
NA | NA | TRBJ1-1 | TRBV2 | TGTGCCAGCATCCGGGGTAACACTGAAGCTTTCTTT | CASIRGNTEAFF
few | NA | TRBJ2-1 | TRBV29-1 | TGCAGCGCTACGAGCGGATACTCCTACAATGAGCAGTTCTTC | CSATSGYSYNEQFF
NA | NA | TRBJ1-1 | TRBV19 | TGTGCCAGTATCTCTAGGGGTACTGAAGCTTTCTTT | CASISRGTEAFF
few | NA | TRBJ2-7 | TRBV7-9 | TGTGCCAGCAGCACGACATACGAGCAGTACTTC | CASSTTYEQYF
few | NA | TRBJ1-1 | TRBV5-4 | TGTGCCAGCAGCTTATCAAGGGTGAACACTGAAGCTTTCTTT | CASSLSRVNTEAFF
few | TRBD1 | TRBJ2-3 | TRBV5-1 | TGCGCCAGCAGCTCGACAGGGACCATCACAGATACGCAGTATTTT | CASSSTGTITDTQYF
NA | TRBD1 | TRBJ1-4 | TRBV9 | TGTGCCAGCACCGGACAGGGCAATGAAAAACTGTTTTTT | CASTGQGNEKLFF
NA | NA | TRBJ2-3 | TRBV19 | TGTGCCAGTGGGCGAGGGACCGCCGGCACAGATACGCAGTATTTT | CASGRGTAGTDTQYF
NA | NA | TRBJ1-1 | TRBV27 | TGTGCCAGCAGTCCCGGCCCTATCGGTCAGGGCGCGAGCACTGAAGCTTTCTTT | CASSPGPIGQGASTEAFF
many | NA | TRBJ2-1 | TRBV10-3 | TGTGCCATCAGGGGCGATTCCTACAATGAGCAGTTCTTC | CAIRGDSYNEQFF
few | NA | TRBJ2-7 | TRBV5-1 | TGCGCCAGCAGGGTAATAGAATCCTACGAGCAGTACTTC | CASRVIESYEQYF
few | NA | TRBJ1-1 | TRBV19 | TGTGCCAGTAGTGGGCGACTGGGGGGCACTGAAGCTTTCTTT | CASSGRLGGTEAFF
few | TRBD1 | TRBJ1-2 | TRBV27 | TGTGCCAGCAGTTCCTATCCCGGACAGGAGCACTATGGCTACACCTTC | CASSSYPGQEHYGYTF
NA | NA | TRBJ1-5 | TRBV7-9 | TGTGCCAGCAGCTTATCTGAGGACTTGCCCCAGCATTTT | CASSLSEDLPQHF
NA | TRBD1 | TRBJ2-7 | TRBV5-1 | TGCGCCAGCAGCTTTGTATCCGGGACAGGGCTCTACGAGCAGTACTTC | CASSFVSGTGLYEQYF
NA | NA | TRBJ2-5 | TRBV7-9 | TGTGCCAGCAGCTTACAGGGCTACCTCCAAGAGACCCAGTACTTC | CASSLQGYLQETQYF
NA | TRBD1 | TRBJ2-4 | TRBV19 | TGTGCCACCAGTGGGCATGGGACAGGGGTGGCCAAAAACATTCAGTACTTC | CATSGHGTGVAKNIQYF
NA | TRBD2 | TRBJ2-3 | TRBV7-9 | TGTGCCAGCAGCTTAAGCGGGACCGGCACAGATACGCAGTATTTT | CASSLSGTGTDTQYF
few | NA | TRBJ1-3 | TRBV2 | TGTGCCAACGACCGCCTCTCTGGAAACACCATATATTTT | CANDRLSGNTIYF
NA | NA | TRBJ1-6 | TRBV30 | TGTGCCTGGGGGGTGGCAGATTATTCACCCCTCCACTTT | CAWGVADYSPLHF
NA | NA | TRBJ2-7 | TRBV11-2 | TGTGCCAGCAGCTTACAGAGACTTACCTCCTACGAGCAGTACTTC | CASSLQRLTSYEQYF
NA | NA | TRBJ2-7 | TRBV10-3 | TGTGCCATCAGTGACGGGGGACACAGCTACGAGCAGTACTTC | CAISDGGHSYEQYF
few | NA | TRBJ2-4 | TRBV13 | TGTGCCAGCAATAGTGGGGCCGCCAAAAACATTCAGTACTTC | CASNSGAAKNIQYF
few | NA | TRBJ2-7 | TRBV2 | TGTGCCAGCAGTTGGGACACATACTCCTACGAGCAGTACTTC | CASSWDTYSYEQYF
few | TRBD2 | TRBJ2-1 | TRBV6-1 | TGTGCCAGCAGTGAAGCGGTTAGCGGGGGGTCCCGGTCCTACAATGAGCAGTTCTTC | CASSEAVSGGSRSYNEQFF
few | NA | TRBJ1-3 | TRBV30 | TGTGCCTGGGCCGGGATCTACTCTGGAAACACCATATATTTT | CAWAGIYSGNTIYF
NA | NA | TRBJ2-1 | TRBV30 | TGTGCCTGGAGTGTGGAGGGGCGATACAATGAGCAGTTCTTC | CAWSVEGRYNEQFF
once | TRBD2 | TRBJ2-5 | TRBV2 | TGTGCCAGCAGGGGAACTAGCGGGGGGCCGGAGACCCAGTACTTC | CASRGTSGGPETQYF
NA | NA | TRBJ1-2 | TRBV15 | TGTGCCACCAGCAGGGGGGTCGTACAGTTCAACTATGGCTACACCTTC | CATSRGVVQFNYGYTF
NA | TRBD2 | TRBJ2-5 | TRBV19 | TGTGCCAGTAGCGTAGCGGGGCTGGCCCAAGAGACCCAGTACTTC | CASSVAGLAQETQYF